These 24 T cell receptor beta chains originate from one sample sequenced in a study of PD-L1 blockade in urothelial cancer (dated by TCRdb to about 2017). Library method: the immunoSEQ multiplex PCR assay. The immuneACCESS repertoire file appears here via TCRdb, limited to in-frame rearrangements. These files lack a portion of the clones; in checked studies, under half of the deficit traces to unresolved V genes, and the cause of the others is not known. The sample yields under 30,000 clones; about 87% were counted once. The ten largest clones add up to around 3.2% of the sample. The sequences come from PBMCs, collected around atezolizumab (anti-PD-L1) treatment. These receptors were obtained from a middle-aged man with urothelial cancer.

The rearrangement links TRBV5-1 to TRBJ1-1; possibly TRBD1 for D (5 bases). The CDR3 is 14 amino acids. Trimming removed 0 bases at V and 1 base at J, with 7 bases between. CDR1 and CDR2 (germline): SGHRS, YFSETQ. DNA of the CDR3: TGCGCCAGCAGCTTGGGAGGACAGAACACTGAAGCTTTCTTT. Its protein product is CASSLGGQNTEAFF.

The rearrangement joins TRBV15 to TRBJ2-6, with D tentatively TRBD1 (6 bases). CDR1 is LNHNV and CDR2 is YYDKDF in the germline V gene (reference sequence). CDR3 length: 15 amino acids. V dropped 3 bases and J dropped 1 base, with 7 bases sitting between them. The CDR3 DNA reads TGTGCCACCAGCAGCGACAGGTCTGGGGCCAACGTCCTGACTTTC. Protein product: CATSSDRSGANVLTF.

The J gene is TRBJ1-2, the V gene TRBV27; the match to TRBD1 covers 7 bases. The germline V gene encodes CDR1 MNHEY and CDR2 SMNVEV (reference sequence). The V gene end was trimmed by 6 bases and the J gene end by 5 bases; junction bases not matched to a gene: 6. The CDR3 length is 13 residues. The CDR3 coding sequence is TGTGCCAGCAGCTTGACAGGGACGTATGGCTACACCTTC. Translation: CASSLTGTYGYTF.

The chain uses TRBV11-2 and TRBJ2-7; a possible D gene is TRBD1 (6 bases). The germline V gene has CDR1 SGHAT and CDR2 FQNNGV. V was cut by 1 base and J by 7 bases, with 11 bases left in between. This CDR3 region has 13 residues. DNA of the CDR3: TGTGCCAGCAGCTTAGTTACAGGGTTAGAGCAGTACTTC. It translates to CASSLVTGLEQYF.

The V and J genes are TRBV19 and TRBJ2-2, with a possible D match to TRBD1 (6 bases). The CDR3 runs to 17 residues. The V and J ends lost 1 base and 0 bases respectively, with 12 bases between them. The V gene's germline CDR1 is LNHDA and CDR2 SQIVND (reference sequence). Here the CDR3 reads CASSIAGTISNTGELFF. The DNA for the CDR3 is TGTGCCAGTAGTATAGCGGGGACAATCTCGAACACCGGGGAGCTGTTTTTT.

The chain combines TRBV2 with TRBJ2-5, with D possibly matching TRBD1 (5 bases). V was cut by 6 bases and J by 4 bases, with 15 bases left in between. CDR3 length: 14 residues. CDR1 is SNHLY and CDR2 is FYNNEI in the germline V gene. The CDR3 is CASSARTSPETQYF. CDR3 in DNA: TGTGCCAGCAGCGCCCGGACATCCCCAGAGACCCAGTACTTC.

This clone was seen only once. The CDR3 reads CASSSPDRTNTGELFF. CDR3 nucleotide sequence: TGTGCCAGCAGCTCACCCGACAGGACGAACACCGGGGAGCTGTTTTTT. J is TRBJ2-2 and V is TRBV7-2, with a possible D match to TRBD1 (6 bases). The CDR3 spans 16 residues. Trimming removed 4 bases from V and 0 bases from J, with 12 bases in between. The germline CDR1 and CDR2 sequences are SGHTA and FQGNSA.

This chain joins TRBV21-1 and TRBJ1-2; TRBD1 is the table's D call, not checked against the DNA. TRBV21-1 counts as a pseudogene. This CDR3 region has 15 residues. The CDR3 is CASSLFTGGPFGYTF. CDR3 coding DNA: TGTGCCAGCAGCTTATTCACAGGGGGTCCTTTTGGCTACACCTTC.

The chain employs TRBV28 and TRBJ2-2, with TRBD1 matching 8 bases. Germline values: CDR1 MDHEN, CDR2 SYDVKM. The CDR3 consists of 16 residues. J lost 0 bases, V lost 6 bases, and 6 bases had no gene match. The CDR3 region is CASSHRTGSNTGELFF. In nucleotides, the CDR3 is TGTGCCAGCAGCCATAGGACAGGGTCGAACACCGGGGAGCTGTTTTTT.

The CDR3 DNA reads as TGCGCCAGCAGCTTGGGACAGACCTCCTATGGCTACACCTTC. It translates to CASSLGQTSYGYTF. The chain couples TRBV5-1 to TRBJ1-2, with D perhaps matching TRBD1 (5 bases). Per germline, CDR1 SGHRS and CDR2 YFSETQ. V lost 0 bases to trimming and J lost 4 bases, with 10 bases between them. The CDR3 covers 14 residues.

The chain links TRBV4-3 to TRBJ2-5, with D maybe TRBD2 (5 bases). V was clipped by 0 bases and J by 4 bases, with 6 bases between them. The CDR3 is made up of 13 amino acids. Germline loops: CDR1 LGHNA, CDR2 YSLEER. The CDR3 DNA reads TGCGCCAGCAGCCAAGATGAGGGAGAGACCCAGTACTTC. Translated: CASSQDEGETQYF.

The V and J genes are TRBV28 and TRBJ1-2; tentative D call: TRBD1 (6 bases). The CDR3 contains 12 residues. Trimming removed 2 bases from V and 8 bases from J, with 9 bases in between. Per germline, CDR1 MDHEN and CDR2 SYDVKM. The CDR3 DNA reads as TGTGCCAGCAGTTTAGGACAGCACGGCTACACCTTC. Its translation: CASSLGQHGYTF.

The rearrangement links TRBV15 to TRBJ2-7, with TRBD2 matching over 7 bases. V trimming: 0 bases; J trimming: 6 bases; junction bases outside the gene matches: 8. The V gene's germline CDR1 is LNHNV and CDR2 YYDKDF (reference sequence). The CDR3 consists of 15 residues. CDR3 DNA sequence: TGTGCCACCAGCAGAGATCTGGGGGGGAATGTCGAGCAGTACTTC. Amino acid sequence: CATSRDLGGNVEQYF.

This clone was seen a single time. The V gene is TRBV9, the J gene TRBJ1-1; tentatively, D is TRBD1 (6 bases). V dropped 0 bases and J dropped 5 bases, with 8 bases sitting between them. The germline V gene encodes CDR1 SGDLS and CDR2 YYNGEE. This CDR3 is 13 amino acids long. In DNA form, the CDR3 reads TGTGCCAGCAGCGTAGAGGGGGTTACTGAAGCTTTCTTT. Translating it yields CASSVEGVTEAFF.

The gene calls are TRBV19 and TRBJ2-7; 7 nucleotides line up with TRBD1. Germline loops: CDR1 LNHDA, CDR2 SQIVND (reference sequence). V shed 5 bases and J 0 bases; nucleotides not matched to a gene: 10. The CDR3 runs to 16 residues. In DNA form, the CDR3 reads TGTGCCAGTAGTCCTGAGCGAGGGGGCAGCTCCTACGAGCAGTACTTC. This sequence encodes CASSPERGGSSYEQYF.

The chain is built from TRBV9 and TRBJ2-2; D not certain. The germline V and J ends were trimmed by 0 bases and 4 bases, with 4 bases remaining between them. The germline CDR1 and CDR2 sequences are SGDLS and YYNGEE. The CDR3 totals 13 residues. CDR3 in DNA: TGTGCCAGCAGCGTAGAGCTCACCGGGGAGCTGTTTTTT. Its protein product is CASSVELTGELFF.

This chain uses TRBV7-9 with TRBJ2-7; 8 bases align to TRBD1. Germline CDR1 and CDR2: SEHNR and FQNEAQ (reference sequence). The CDR3 is 14 residues long. The V segment lost 4 bases and the J segment 3 bases; nucleotides outside the gene matches: 5. In nucleotides, the CDR3 is TGTGCCAGCAGCTCTCCGGGACAGGTCTACGAGCAGTACTTC. Translation: CASSSPGQVYEQYF.

CDR3 amino acids: CASSQDLVTGGGKLFF. In nucleotides, the CDR3 is TGTGCCAGCAGCCAAGATCTTGTGACAGGGGGCGGAAAACTGTTTTTT. This chain uses TRBV14 with TRBJ1-4; TRBD1 matches 10 bases. The J segment lost 10 bases and the V segment lost 0 bases, leaving 8 bases of the junction unmatched. This CDR3 has 16 amino acids. Germline assignment: CDR1 SGHDN and CDR2 FVKESK.

This chain connects TRBV19 to TRBJ1-2, with 7 bases identical to TRBD1. The CDR3 extends over 13 amino acids. CDR1 LNHDA and CDR2 SQIVND come from the germline V gene (reference sequence). Trimming at V came to 5 bases and at J to 7 bases, leaving 7 bases not matched to a gene. The CDR3 nucleotides are TGTGCCAGTAGTCCGACAGGGTTGGTTGGCTACACCTTC. As protein: CASSPTGLVGYTF.

V is TRBV5-1 and J is TRBJ2-1; 7 bases are a match to TRBD2. Germline V gene sequence: CDR1 SGHRS, CDR2 YFSETQ. Trimming cost V 3 bases and J 6 bases; bases outside gene matches: 3. This CDR3 is 13 amino acids long. Written as DNA, the CDR3 is TGCGCCAGCAGCTACGGGGGGTTCAATGAGCAGTTCTTC. It translates to CASSYGGFNEQFF.

The table lists this clone with a few counts. CDR3 region: CASSFGGGQQYF. The CDR3 nucleotides read TGCGCCAGCAGCTTCGGGGGTGGACAGCAGTACTTC. The chain joins TRBV5-1 to TRBJ2-7, with D perhaps TRBD2 (6 bases). The CDR3 extends over 12 amino acids. Trimming shortened V by 2 bases and J by 8 bases, and 11 bases separated the two germline ends. Germline-derived CDR1 and CDR2 are SGHRS and YFSETQ.

The gene calls are TRBV30 and TRBJ1-3; TRBD1 is a possible D gene (6 bases). Germline V gives CDR1 GTSNPN, CDR2 SVGIG (reference sequence). V lost 3 bases and J 2 bases, leaving 11 bases between the germline ends. This CDR3 spans 14 amino acids. In DNA form, the CDR3 reads TGTGCCTGGAGACAACAGGGTGCTGGAAACACCATATATTTT. Residues: CAWRQQGAGNTIYF.

J is TRBJ2-7 and V is TRBV10-1; a possible D gene is TRBD1 (5 bases). The CDR3 consists of 16 residues. Germline lookup yields CDR1 WNHNN and CDR2 SYGVQD (reference sequence). V lost 3 bases and J lost 0, with 15 bases in between. The CDR3 sequence: CASSDGASTSSYEQYF. For the CDR3, the DNA is TGCGCCAGCAGTGATGGGGCCTCGACCAGCTCCTACGAGCAGTACTTC.

CDR3 residues: CASRLAGGANEKLFF. The CDR3 DNA is TGTGCAAGTCGCTTAGCCGGGGGAGCTAATGAAAAACTGTTTTTT. This chain connects TRBV12-2 to TRBJ1-4. TRBV12-2 is a pseudogene locus. This CDR3 region has 15 residues.